The 8 T cell receptor beta chains in this list originate from one sample, sequenced in a study of T cells in Graves' hyperthyroidism and ophthalmopathy. Using RNA transcripts as the source, TCR beta CDR3 regions were amplified. The HTBI primer set was used in a first-round RT-PCR of the TCR CDR3. TCRdb re-derived calls from the multiplex PCR reads in MiXCR, one entry per CDR3 protein. The table has 490,000 or so distinct CDR3 sequences, 15% to 20% seen once. The sequenced sample consisted of blood. All receptors come from a woman between 25 and 40 years old with Graves' ophthalmopathy.

Only one count was recorded for this clonotype. The chain couples TRBV28 to TRBJ2-2, with 8 bases fitting TRBD1. CDR1 is MDHEN and CDR2 is SYDVKM in the germline V gene. With 5 bases clipped from V and 6 bases from J, the junction kept 11 bases outside the gene matches. The CDR3 totals 16 residues. DNA for the CDR3: TGTGCCAGCAGTCGAGGACAGGGTCGGTTTGCCGGGGAGCTGTTTTTT. This gives the protein CASSRGQGRFAGELFF.

This clonotype occurred a few times. This chain links TRBV5-5 with TRBJ1-2; no definite D call. The V and J ends lost 6 bases and 5 bases respectively, with 11 bases between them. CDR3 length: 12 amino acids. CDR1 is SGHKS and CDR2 is YYEKEE in the germline V gene (reference sequence). CDR3 nucleotides: TGTGCCAGCACCTCGACCGAATATGGCTACACCTTC. Protein product: CASTSTEYGYTF.

This clonotype was seen many times. V usage is TRBV7-2 and J usage is TRBJ2-3, with 11 bases fitting TRBD1. The CDR3 is 15 residues long. The J segment lost 1 base and the V segment lost 4 bases, leaving 1 base of the junction unmatched. Germline V gene lookup returns CDR1 SGHTA and CDR2 FQGNSA. CDR3 sequence: CASSSDRGRTDTQYF. In DNA, the CDR3 is TGTGCCAGCAGCTCGGACAGGGGGCGCACAGATACGCAGTATTTT.

V is TRBV7-7 and J is TRBJ2-7; D is possibly TRBD2 (7 bases). The CDR3 is 15 residues long. Trimming removed 1 base at V and 2 bases at J, with 12 bases between. Germline V gene lookup returns CDR1 SSHAT and CDR2 FNYEAQ (reference sequence). Here the CDR3 DNA reads TGTGCCAGCAGCTTAGGTCCCGGGGGGCCCTACGAGCAGTACTTC. Translating it yields CASSLGPGGPYEQYF.

This clonotype occurred many times. The V gene is TRBV2, the J gene TRBJ2-5; D gene ambiguous. V lost 7 bases and J lost 3, with 18 bases in between. Germline V gene lookup returns CDR1 SNHLY and CDR2 FYNNEI. The CDR3 is made up of 15 amino acids. CDR3 DNA sequence: TGTGCCAGCAAACCCACGGTTGGAGAGAAAGAGACCCAGTACTTC. Translation: CASKPTVGEKETQYF.

The gene calls are TRBV28 and TRBJ2-1; TRBD2 is a possible D gene (6 bases). CDR1 and CDR2 (germline): MDHEN, SYDVKM. This CDR3 has 16 amino acids. V lost 1 base and J lost 0, with 10 bases in between. The CDR3 spells CASSLLLADSYNEQFF. Written as DNA, the CDR3 is TGTGCCAGCAGTTTATTATTAGCGGACTCCTACAATGAGCAGTTCTTC.

This clonotype was recorded many times. The chain links TRBV7-2 to TRBJ2-7; 7 nucleotides match TRBD1. J gave up 0 bases and V 4 bases, and 15 bases lay outside the gene matches. CDR3 length equals 18 residues. CDR1 and CDR2 from the germline V gene are SGHTA and FQGNSA. The chain's CDR3 is CASSSFSSRQGASYEQYF. The CDR3 DNA reads TGTGCCAGCAGCTCCTTTTCCTCGAGACAGGGTGCCTCCTACGAGCAGTACTTC.

This clonotype turned up a few times. The gene calls are TRBV9 and TRBJ2-3, with D possibly being TRBD2 (5 bases). CDR1 SGDLS and CDR2 YYNGEE come from the germline V gene. V was trimmed by 0 bases and J by 4 bases, leaving 9 bases between them. The CDR3 is made up of 14 amino acids. CDR3 amino acids: CASSVGADPDTQYF. The CDR3 DNA is TGTGCCAGCAGCGTAGGAGCGGATCCAGATACGCAGTATTTT.